Sequencing of this TCR beta chain was carried out in a study of graft-versus-host responses after intestinal transplantation. Findings and limits, study-wide: High graft-versus-host to host-versus-graft clonal ratios were found in allografts of patients who had graft-donor T cell macrochimerism. The marrow of recipients harbored GvH clones, and ileum or blood showed some of them first.

A note on this clone: What it binds is unknown.

V shed 4 bases and J shed 4 bases, with 8 bases lying between them. Germline CDR1 and CDR2: ENHRY and SYGVKD. The CDR3 has 12 amino acids. Libraries were prepared by immunoSEQ multiplex PCR; TCRdb keeps only in-frame clonotypes and omits some of them. Here the sample spans 80,000 to 95,000 clones, around 93% being singletons. The TCR originated in a human donor who received an intestinal transplant. The sequencing here drew on unstimulated CD8+ T cells sorted from spleen or lymph node cells, taken before intestinal transplant. The chain links TRBV10-3 to TRBJ2-7, with D tentatively TRBD1 (6 bases). The CDR3 DNA follows: TGTGCCATCAGTGGGACAGAGTACGAGCAGTACTTC. Protein product: CAISGTEYEQYF.